This T cell receptor (beta chain) originates from a study of cytomegalovirus exposure and HLA in healthy donors. Study-level findings and limits: According to a subsequent analysis, TCR clusters identified in the first cohort showed a tendency to co-occur across the 100 to 150 validation repertoires. For most TCR sequences rarity was the rule, although some public TCRs occurred in many donors. The CMV antigen specificity of a few CMV-associated chains was confirmed through in vitro analysis.

Details on this clone: No antigen is known for it.

CDR1 and CDR2 (germline): ENHRY, SYGVKD. There are 15 residues in the CDR3. The V and J ends lost 3 bases and 6 bases, in that order; junction bases with no gene match: 10. Libraries were prepared by immunoSEQ multiplex PCR; TCRdb keeps only in-frame clonotypes and omits some of them. The table records more than 300,000 clones, about nine tenths of them present only once. The donors were part of the validation cohort, which consisted of over a hundred subjects and was separate from the first cohort of several hundred subjects. This TCR came from a woman in her late teens or twenties in good health and CMV-seronegative. The chain carries TRBV10-3 and TRBJ2-5, with 7 bases lining up with TRBD1. Material: PBMCs. The CDR3 coding sequence is TGTGCCATCAGTGATGAACAGGGGATTGTAAAGACCCAGTACTTC. It specifies CAISDEQGIVKTQYF.